This passage covers 8 T cell receptor beta chains from one sample sequenced in a study of CD8 T cells in Susac syndrome. The authors reverse transcribed roughly 0.5 to 1 ug RNA with random hexamers. From the immunoSEQ multiplex PCR reads, TCRdb called clonotypes with MiXCR, one entry per CDR3 protein. The table lists 100,000 to 150,000 distinct CDR3 sequences, 85% to 95% of them singletons. Specimen: CD8+ T cells from PBMCs. Receptors originate from a human donor with multiple sclerosis.

The CDR3 nucleotides read TGTGCCTGGAGTCTACGGGGGAATTCACCCCTCCACTTT. Translated: CAWSLRGNSPLHF. The chain carries TRBV30 and TRBJ1-6; possible D gene TRBD1, 5 bases. CDR3 size: 13 residues. The ends were cut back, 2 bases at V and 7 bases at J, with 9 bases in the middle. CDR1 and CDR2 from the germline V gene are GTSNPN and SVGIG (reference sequence).

The chain links TRBV25-1 to TRBJ2-7; D call uncertain. The V and J ends lost 0 bases and 5 bases respectively, with 14 bases between them. Per germline, CDR1 MGHDK and CDR2 SYGVNS. This CDR3 is 15 amino acids long. CDR3 region: CASSEYLGKVDEQYF. The CDR3 DNA follows: TGTGCCAGCAGTGAATATCTGGGGAAAGTTGACGAGCAGTACTTC.

This chain uses TRBV19 with TRBJ1-2; the D is unclear. Trimming took 3 bases from V and 8 from J, leaving 10 bases between them. This CDR3 has 12 residues. Germline V gene lookup returns CDR1 LNHDA and CDR2 SQIVND (reference sequence). Here the CDR3 reads CASSIGGLGYTF. As DNA, the CDR3 is TGTGCCAGTAGTATTGGAGGGTTGGGCTACACCTTC.

The J gene is TRBJ2-1, the V gene TRBV30, with unresolved D. V shed 3 bases and J shed 6 bases, with 9 bases lying between them. Germline lookup yields CDR1 GTSNPN and CDR2 SVGIG (reference sequence). This CDR3 has 12 amino acids. The CDR3 loop is CAWRPVPNEQFF. CDR3 nucleotides: TGTGCCTGGAGACCCGTCCCCAATGAGCAGTTCTTC.

The V call is TRBV20-1, the J call TRBJ1-2; the D is unclear. V dropped 1 base and J dropped 5 bases, with 14 bases sitting between them. The CDR3 spans 14 residues. From germline, CDR1 is DFQATT and CDR2 SNEGSKA (reference sequence). The CDR3 region is CSARGGRPTYGYTF. As DNA, the CDR3 is TGCAGTGCTAGAGGCGGCAGGCCGACGTATGGCTACACCTTC.

The count of this clonotype is one. The chain links TRBV6-2 or TRBV6-3 to TRBJ1-2, with D unclear. The germline CDR1 and CDR2 sequences are MNHEY and SVGEGT. The CDR3 is 13 amino acids. V was trimmed by 6 bases and J by 2 bases, leaving 10 bases between them. CDR3 sequence: CASRKTANYGYTF. The CDR3 DNA reads as TGTGCCAGCAGAAAAACTGCGAACTATGGCTACACCTTC.

The V gene is TRBV9, the J gene TRBJ1-2, with D uncertain. Germline V gene lookup returns CDR1 SGDLS and CDR2 YYNGEE. The CDR3 consists of 12 residues. V was shortened by 3 bases and J by 1 base, with 4 bases between the two germline ends. DNA for the CDR3: TGTGCCAGCAGCGCTGGTAACTATGGCTACACCTTC. Protein sequence: CASSAGNYGYTF.

This chain joins TRBV5-4 and TRBJ2-7, with D possibly being TRBD1 (6 bases). The CDR3 runs 15 residues. Trimming pared 2 bases from V and 3 bases from J, leaving 15 bases between. Germline CDR1 reads SGHNT; CDR2 reads YYREEE (reference sequence). This CDR3 reads CASSFPRRGHYEQYF. The CDR3 DNA reads TGTGCCAGCAGCTTTCCCCGCAGGGGCCACTACGAGCAGTACTTC.